Each of the 20 T cell receptor beta chains below was sequenced from the same sample in a study of technical replicates of blood from a handful of donors. The repertoire was sequenced with immunoSEQ multiplex PCR; TCRdb's copy has only in-frame clones and lacks some. The sample records 56,000 or so clones, about 93% being singletons. Specimen: PBMCs. These receptors originate from a human donor in good health. Some clones in this sample may be carry-over from other donors' samples.

The chain is built from TRBV6-6 and TRBJ1-4; tentatively, D is TRBD1 (6 bases). CDR3 length: 14 amino acids. The germline CDR1 and CDR2 sequences are MNHNY and SVGAGI (reference sequence). V shed 6 bases and J shed 4 bases, with 12 bases lying between them. The CDR3 DNA is TGTGCCAGCAGCGAACAGGGCCGTAATGAAAAACTGTTTTTT. Protein sequence: CASSEQGRNEKLFF.

The V call is TRBV7-3, the J call TRBJ2-7, with a possible D match to TRBD2 (7 bases). The CDR3 spans 17 residues. V lost 1 base and J 3 bases, leaving 19 bases between the germline ends. Germline CDR1 and CDR2: SGHTA and FQGTGA. The CDR3 protein is CASSLIGGSGTYYEQYF. Written as DNA, the CDR3 is TGTGCCAGCAGCTTAATAGGGGGAAGCGGGACATACTACGAGCAGTACTTC.

The gene calls are TRBV4-3 and TRBJ2-7; perhaps TRBD2 as D (6 bases). The germline V gene encodes CDR1 LGHNA and CDR2 YSLEER. The V gene lost 1 base and the J gene lost 1 base, with 14 bases spanning the gap. The CDR3 has 16 amino acids. The CDR3, as DNA: TGCGCCAGCAGCCAAGCTGTCAGCGGGCCTTCCTACGAGCAGTACTTC. This gives the protein CASSQAVSGPSYEQYF.

J is TRBJ1-1 and V is TRBV9; 8 bases agree with TRBD1. Germline V gene data show CDR1 as SGDLS and CDR2 as YYNGEE. This CDR3 is 15 amino acids long. V lost 3 bases to trimming and J lost 1 base; unmatched junction nucleotides: 5. CDR3 in amino acids: CASSGRTGTNTEAFF. CDR3 in DNA: TGTGCCAGCAGCGGGCGGACAGGGACGAACACTGAAGCTTTCTTT.

V gene TRBV4-2 combines with J gene TRBJ1-2, with TRBD1 identical over 7 bases. Germline assignment: CDR1 LGHNA and CDR2 YNFKEQ. With V trimmed by 0 bases and J by 4 bases, 8 bases remained unmatched. There are 16 residues in the CDR3. CDR3 bases: TGTGCCAGCAGCCAAGATTTAGGGGGCTGGGGCTATGGCTACACCTTC. It codes for CASSQDLGGWGYGYTF.

The chain combines TRBV14 with TRBJ2-7; 7 positions agree with TRBD1. Germline CDR1 SGHDN, CDR2 FVKESK. With V trimmed by 4 bases and J by 5 bases, 8 bases remained unmatched. This CDR3 contains 14 residues. The CDR3 nucleotides are TGTGCCAGCAGCCTACCGGGACAGAGGAACGAGCAGTACTTC. It yields the protein CASSLPGQRNEQYF.

The chain uses TRBV5-1 and TRBJ1-2; D not certain. This CDR3 region has 14 residues. V lost 0 bases and J 5 bases, leaving 11 bases between the germline ends. Germline assignment: CDR1 SGHRS and CDR2 YFSETQ. The chain's CDR3 is CASSLDFPRYGYTF. CDR3 sequence (DNA): TGCGCCAGCAGCTTGGACTTCCCGCGGTATGGCTACACCTTC.

The chain combines TRBV7-9 with TRBJ1-3; D is possibly TRBD1 (5 bases). Germline V lookup: CDR1 SEHNR, CDR2 FQNEAQ (reference sequence). The CDR3 is 16 residues long. Trimming pared 2 bases from V and 0 bases from J, leaving 11 bases between. This chain's CDR3 is CASSLTGPFSGNTIYF. CDR3 in DNA: TGTGCCAGCAGCTTAACAGGACCATTCTCTGGAAACACCATATATTTT.

The gene calls are TRBV5-1 and TRBJ1-3, with 10 bases aligning to TRBD1. This CDR3 comprises 14 residues. Germline V gene data show CDR1 as SGHRS and CDR2 as YFSETQ. Losses at the gene ends were 4 bases for V and 7 bases for J; bases not matched to a gene: 5. The CDR3 DNA reads as TGCGCCAGCAGCCCTGGGACAGGGGAGAACACCATATATTTT. Protein product: CASSPGTGENTIYF.

This sequence joins TRBV5-3 and TRBJ1-5, with 8 bases aligning to TRBD1. TRBV5-3 is classed as an ORF, of uncertain function. The CDR3 runs 16 residues. V shed 1 base, J shed 5 bases, and the junction held 8 bases outside the gene matches. This CDR3 reads CARSLRKNRGDQPQHF. The CDR3 DNA is TGTGCCAGAAGCTTGAGGAAAAACAGGGGGGATCAGCCCCAGCATTTT.

The V and J genes are TRBV4-3 and TRBJ2-1; D perhaps matches TRBD1 (6 bases). Germline-derived CDR1 and CDR2 are LGHNA and YSLEER. The CDR3 has 16 amino acids. V dropped 0 bases and J dropped 5 bases, with 14 bases sitting between them. This CDR3 is CASSQDVGTNNNEQFF. The CDR3 coding sequence is TGCGCCAGCAGCCAAGATGTAGGGACAAATAACAATGAGCAGTTCTTC.

This clone occurred a few times. The gene calls are TRBV12-5 and TRBJ2-7; weak D call: TRBD1 (6 bases). Trimming cost V 2 bases and J 3 bases, with 11 bases left between them. The CDR3 is 14 amino acids. CDR1 and CDR2 (germline): LGHNT, FRNRAP. The DNA of the CDR3 is TGTGCTAGTGGTTTGCAGGGGCTAGACTACGAGCAGTACTTC. It yields the protein CASGLQGLDYEQYF. Based on the CDR3 plus reference TRBV12-5 and TRBJ2-7, the full variable domain is DARVTQTPRHKVTEMGQEVTMRCQPILGHNTVFWYRQTMMQGLELLAYFRNRAPLDDSGMPKDRFSAEMPDATLATLKIQPSEPRDSAVYFCASGLQGLDYEQYFGPGTRLTVT.

This sequence joins TRBV9 and TRBJ2-7; D unclear. V was clipped by 2 bases and J by 2 bases, with 8 bases between them. Germline CDR1 and CDR2: SGDLS and YYNGEE. The length of the CDR3 is 13 residues. CDR3 region: CASSVGAAYEQYF. Written as DNA, the CDR3 is TGTGCCAGCAGCGTGGGTGCGGCCTACGAGCAGTACTTC.

The CDR3 here is CASSLRLAGGRVTQYF. CDR3 DNA sequence: TGTGCCAGCAGCCTCCGACTAGCGGGGGGGCGAGTGACCCAGTACTTC. V gene TRBV13 combines with J gene TRBJ2-5; TRBD2 matches at 14 bases. Trimming at V came to 5 bases and at J to 7 bases, leaving 9 bases not matched to a gene. This CDR3 is 16 amino acids long. In germline, CDR1 is PRHDT, CDR2 FYEKMQ (reference sequence).

This chain uses TRBV18 with TRBJ1-5; 7 bases map to TRBD1. The CDR3 consists of 14 residues. Germline V gene data show CDR1 as KGHSH and CDR2 as LQKENI. Losses at the gene ends were 6 bases for V and 4 bases for J; bases not matched to a gene: 6. The CDR3 sequence is CASSLGTENQPQHF. CDR3 nucleotides: TGTGCCAGCTCGCTTGGGACAGAGAATCAGCCCCAGCATTTT.

This clone showed up just once. Other nucleotide sequences from this sample produce the same CDR3. The chain employs TRBV5-1 and TRBJ2-5; TRBD1 agrees at 8 bases. This CDR3 is built from 15 residues. V lost 0 bases, J lost 0 bases, and 1 base stayed unmatched. CDR1 and CDR2 (germline): SGHRS, YFSETQ. The CDR3: CASSLGQGNQETQYF. In nucleotides, the CDR3 is TGCGCCAGCAGCTTGGGACAGGGGAACCAAGAGACCCAGTACTTC.

The gene calls are TRBV7-6 and TRBJ2-2; possible D gene TRBD1, 6 bases. With 4 bases removed from V and 7 bases from J, the gap between germline ends came to 25 bases. Germline V gives CDR1 SGHVS, CDR2 FNYEAQ. This CDR3 contains 18 residues. CDR3: CASSSLIWTAPEFGELFF. The CDR3 coding sequence is TGTGCCAGCAGCTCGCTAATTTGGACAGCCCCGGAGTTCGGGGAGCTGTTTTTT. Based on the CDR3 plus reference TRBV7-6 and TRBJ2-2, the full variable domain is GAGVSQSPRYKVTKRGQDVALRCDPISGHVSLYWYRQALGQGPEFLTYFNYEAQQDKSGLPNDRFSAERPEGSISTLTIQRTEQRDSAMYRCASSSLIWTAPEFGELFFGEGSRLTVL.

The J gene is TRBJ1-1, the V gene TRBV7-8; no clear D. The CDR3 runs to 14 residues. From germline, CDR1 is SGHVS and CDR2 FQNEAQ. Trimming shortened V by 1 base and J by 0 bases, and 6 bases separated the two germline ends. CDR3 nucleotides: TGTGCCAGCAGCTTAGACTTCGTGAACACTGAAGCTTTCTTT. Encoded protein: CASSLDFVNTEAFF.

The chain recombines TRBV15 with TRBJ1-1; no clear D gene. Germline V gene sequence: CDR1 LNHNV, CDR2 YYDKDF (reference sequence). The CDR3 extends over 14 amino acids. Trimming pared 0 bases from V and 5 bases from J, leaving 10 bases between. The CDR3 reads CATSRDLLQTEAFF. The CDR3 DNA is TGTGCCACCAGCAGAGATTTATTGCAGACTGAAGCTTTCTTT.

This chain's CDR3 is CASRVEGADTQYF. DNA for the CDR3: TGCGCCAGCAGGGTTGAGGGGGCGGATACGCAGTATTTT. The genes are TRBV5-1 and TRBJ2-3, with TRBD1 matching over 7 bases. Germline CDR1 is SGHRS and CDR2 is YFSETQ. V was pared by 5 bases and J by 6 bases, with 6 bases of the junction left unmatched. The CDR3 length is 13 residues.